This T cell receptor beta chain came from a study of long-term antiretroviral therapy in people with HIV. CDR1 and CDR2 (germline): SGHRS, YFSETQ. Trimming removed 1 base at V and 1 base at J, with 14 bases between. CDR3 length: 16 residues. Concerning this clone itself: Its antigen is still unknown.

The immunoSEQ assay was v3.0, run at survey level. Generated by immunoSEQ multiplex PCR, the TCRdb table keeps only in-frame clones and is missing some. The sample has around 30,000 clones, nearly 97% seen once. Whole-study findings and limits: Viral resistance, ART adherence and therapy changes all lacked available data. It was observed that HIV repertoires exhibited narrower CDR3 length ranges than controls.

The gene calls are TRBV5-1 and TRBJ1-1, with a possible D match to TRBD1 (5 bases). Source: unsorted PBMCs, taken 5.3 years after starting antiretroviral therapy. The TCR originated in a man in his thirties or forties with HIV. The CDR3 bases are TGCGCCAGCAGCTTGAGGCCCGGGGGGTGGAACACTGAAGCTTTCTTT. Amino acid sequence: CASSLRPGGWNTEAFF.